The TCR beta chain under discussion was sequenced for a study of identical twins. Healthy Caucasians made up all donors. Notes on this clonotype: The antigen remains unidentified.

TCRdb redid the calling of the 5' RACE reads with MiXCR, one entry per CDR3 protein. The repertoire holds approximately 1.8 million distinct CDR3 sequences, more than 30% seen once, with around 0.3% in the top ten. Study-level results: Clonotypes of the beta chain that were abundant in cord blood carried fewer insertions (memory repertoires showed none).

In germline, CDR1 is ENHRY, CDR2 SYGVKD. V lost 0 bases and J 13 bases, leaving 10 bases between the germline ends. The CDR3 sequence is 12 residues long. The clonotype was recovered from a newborn girl in good health. The sequencing input was cord blood. This chain links TRBV10-3 with TRBJ2-1; possible D gene TRBD2, 5 bases. CDR3 DNA sequence: TGTGCCATCAGTGAGTCGAGGGAGACCCAGTTCTTC. This gives the protein CAISESRETQFF.